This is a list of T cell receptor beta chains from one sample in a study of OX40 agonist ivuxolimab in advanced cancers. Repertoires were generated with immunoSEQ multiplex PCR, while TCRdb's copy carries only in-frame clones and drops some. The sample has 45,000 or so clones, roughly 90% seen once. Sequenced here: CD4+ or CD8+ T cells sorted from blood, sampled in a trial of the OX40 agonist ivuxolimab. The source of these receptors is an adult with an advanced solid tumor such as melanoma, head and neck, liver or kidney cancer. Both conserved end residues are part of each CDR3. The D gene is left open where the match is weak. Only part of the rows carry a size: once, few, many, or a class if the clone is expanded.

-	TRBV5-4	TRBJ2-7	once	CASSPVGGLGYEQYF	TGTGCCAGCAGCCCTGTCGGGGGCTTGGGGTACGAGCAGTACTTC
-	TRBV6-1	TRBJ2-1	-	CASSEQRAYNEQFF	TGTGCCAGCAGTGAACAGAGAGCCTACAATGAGCAGTTCTTC
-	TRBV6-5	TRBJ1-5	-	CASSRQAFDNQPQHF	TGTGCCAGCAGCAGACAGGCTTTCGACAATCAGCCCCAGCATTTT
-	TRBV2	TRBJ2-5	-	CASSDSEGQETQYF	TGTGCCAGCAGTGATTCTGAGGGCCAGGAGACCCAGTACTTC
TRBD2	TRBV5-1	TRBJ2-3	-	CASGWVLAGGADTQYF	TGCGCCAGCGGGTGGGTACTAGCGGGAGGAGCAGATACGCAGTATTTT
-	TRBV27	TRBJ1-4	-	CASSPLTGPNEKLFF	TGTGCCAGCAGCCCGTTGACAGGCCCTAATGAAAAACTGTTTTTT
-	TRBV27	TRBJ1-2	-	CASSFTPGLLFYGYTF	TGTGCCAGCAGTTTCACCCCAGGGTTGCTTTTCTATGGCTACACCTTC
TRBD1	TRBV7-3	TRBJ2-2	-	CASSFGTGSGELFF	TGTGCCAGCAGCTTTGGGACAGGAAGCGGGGAGCTGTTTTTT
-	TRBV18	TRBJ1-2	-	CASSEEQGYYGYTF	TGTGCCAGCTCAGAAGAACAGGGTTACTATGGCTACACCTTC
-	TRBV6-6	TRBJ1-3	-	CASSFAGVGNTIYF	TGTGCCAGCAGCTTCGCGGGGGTGGGGAACACCATATATTTT
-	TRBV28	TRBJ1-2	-	CASREGGTGYTF	TGTGCCAGCAGGGAGGGGGGAACTGGCTACACCTTC
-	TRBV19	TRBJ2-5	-	CASRRHRNQETQYF	TGTGCCAGTAGAAGGCACAGGAACCAAGAGACCCAGTACTTC
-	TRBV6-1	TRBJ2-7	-	CASTSRQNYEQYF	TGTGCCAGCACCTCGCGGCAAAACTACGAGCAGTACTTC
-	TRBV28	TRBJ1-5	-	CASTYSNQPQHF	TGTGCCAGCACATATAGCAATCAGCCCCAGCATTTT
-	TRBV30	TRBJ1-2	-	CAWSPRDPWGGYTF	TGTGCCTGGAGTCCCCGGGACCCTTGGGGCGGCTACACCTTC
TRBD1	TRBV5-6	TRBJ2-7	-	CASSTRQGAYEQYF	TGTGCCAGCAGCACGAGACAGGGGGCGTACGAGCAGTACTTC
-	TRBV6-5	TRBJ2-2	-	CATYRSTGELFF	TGTGCCACCTACAGGAGCACCGGGGAGCTGTTTTTT
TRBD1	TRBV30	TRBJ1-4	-	CAWSVGAGGNEKLFF	TGTGCCTGGAGTGTAGGGGCAGGGGGAAATGAAAAACTGTTTTTT
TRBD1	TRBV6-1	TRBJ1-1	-	CASSDRVEAFF	TGTGCCAGCAGCGACAGGGTTGAAGCTTTCTTT
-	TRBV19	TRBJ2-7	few	CASSTAYEQYF	TGTGCCAGTAGTACCGCTTACGAGCAGTACTTC
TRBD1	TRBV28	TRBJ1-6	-	CASKSHGQGYNSPLHF	TGTGCCAGCAAGTCCCACGGACAGGGCTATAATTCACCCCTCCACTTT
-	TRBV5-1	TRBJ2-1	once	CASSLAGQSSNEQFF	TGCGCCAGCAGCTTGGCGGGACAAAGTAGCAATGAGCAGTTCTTC
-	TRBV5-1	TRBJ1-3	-	CASSLGSEGNTIYF	TGCGCCAGCAGCTTGGGGAGTGAAGGAAACACCATATATTTT
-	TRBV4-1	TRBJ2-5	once	CASSRPQETQYF	TGCGCCAGCAGCCGCCCACAAGAGACCCAGTACTTC
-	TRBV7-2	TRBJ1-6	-	CASSLGSGYNSPLHF	TGTGCCAGCAGCTTAGGGTCCGGTTATAATTCACCCCTCCACTTT
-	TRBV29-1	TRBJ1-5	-	CSVEIGGKGQPQHF	TGCAGCGTTGAGATCGGGGGCAAAGGTCAGCCCCAGCATTTT
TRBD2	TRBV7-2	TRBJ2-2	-	CATLSGAANTGELFF	TGTGCCACCCTTAGCGGGGCCGCGAACACCGGGGAGCTGTTTTTT
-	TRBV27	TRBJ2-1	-	CASRERGSYNEQFF	TGTGCCAGCAGAGAACGGGGCTCCTACAATGAGCAGTTCTTC
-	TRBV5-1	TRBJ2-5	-	CASSLNTEGAQYF	TGCGCCAGCAGCTTGAATACAGAGGGGGCCCAGTACTTC
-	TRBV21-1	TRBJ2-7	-	CASREDYTNWEQYF	TGTGCCAGCAGAGAGGACTACACGAATTGGGAGCAGTACTTC
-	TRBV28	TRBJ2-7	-	CASSLVRLRGQYF	TGTGCCAGCAGTTTGGTCCGATTAAGGGGGCAGTACTTC
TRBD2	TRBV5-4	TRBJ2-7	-	CASSTGGAGSYYEQYF	TGTGCCAGCAGCACCGGGGGGGCGGGATCGTACTACGAGCAGTACTTC
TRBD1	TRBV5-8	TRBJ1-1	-	CASRQEGDRLNTEAFF	TGTGCCAGCAGACAAGAAGGGGACAGGCTGAACACTGAAGCTTTCTTT
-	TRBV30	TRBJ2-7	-	CAWSASAYEQYF	TGTGCCTGGAGTGCCTCAGCCTACGAGCAGTACTTC
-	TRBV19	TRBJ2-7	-	CASSPRGVPYEQYF	TGTGCCAGTAGCCCAAGGGGGGTGCCCTACGAGCAGTACTTC
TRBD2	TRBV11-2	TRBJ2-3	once	CASSLVLRERSKDTQYF	TGTGCCAGCAGCTTAGTTCTGCGGGAGAGGAGTAAAGATACGCAGTATTTT
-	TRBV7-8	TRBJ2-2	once	CASSRSLDTRGGELFF	TGTGCCAGCAGCCGGAGTCTGGACACCAGGGGCGGGGAGCTGTTTTTT
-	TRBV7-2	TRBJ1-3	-	CASSLRNTIYF	TGTGCCAGCAGCTTAAGAAACACCATATATTTT
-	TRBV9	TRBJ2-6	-	CASSLMFSGANVLTF	TGTGCCAGCAGCCTTATGTTTTCTGGGGCCAACGTCCTGACTTTC
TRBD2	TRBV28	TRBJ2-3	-	CASSERTSGSADTQYF	TGTGCCAGCAGCGAGAGGACTAGCGGGAGTGCAGATACGCAGTATTTT
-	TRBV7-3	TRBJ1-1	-	CASSLTIGTEAFF	TGTGCCAGCAGCTTAACTATCGGCACTGAAGCTTTCTTT
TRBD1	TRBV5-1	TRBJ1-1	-	CASSVGQGGRTEAFF	TGCGCCAGCAGCGTGGGACAGGGTGGGAGGACTGAAGCTTTCTTT
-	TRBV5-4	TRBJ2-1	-	CASSPGLLEQFF	TGTGCCAGCAGCCCGGGACTTCTTGAGCAGTTCTTC
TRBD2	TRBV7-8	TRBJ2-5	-	CASSLQLAEYF	TGTGCCAGCAGCTTACAACTAGCGGAGTACTTC
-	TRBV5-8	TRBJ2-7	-	CASSLRSSEQYF	TGTGCCAGCAGCTTGAGGTCTTCCGAGCAGTACTTC
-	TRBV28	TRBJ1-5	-	CASSLSGQPQHF	TGTGCCAGCAGTTTATCTGGACAGCCCCAGCATTTT
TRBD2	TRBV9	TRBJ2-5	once	CASSVGGLAGETQYF	TGTGCCAGCAGCGTAGGGGGACTAGCGGGGGAGACCCAGTACTTC
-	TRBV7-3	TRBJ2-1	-	CASSLGGPYNEQFF	TGTGCCAGCAGCTTGGGAGGCCCATACAATGAGCAGTTCTTC
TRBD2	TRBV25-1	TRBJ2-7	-	CASTGTSGSVSYEQYF	TGTGCCAGCACCGGGACTAGCGGGAGCGTTTCCTACGAGCAGTACTTC
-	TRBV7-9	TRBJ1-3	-	CASSKDTSGNTIYF	TGTGCCAGCAGCAAAGATACCTCTGGAAACACCATATATTTT